These 13 T cell receptor beta chains were all obtained from the same sample, sequenced in a study of blood T cell repertoires in COVID-19. Assay: immunoSEQ multiplex PCR; the TCRdb copy retains only in-frame clones and omits some. The sample has over 45,000 clones; 73% are singletons. Sequencing input: peripheral blood. Every receptor here comes from a woman between 45 and 65 years old with active or convalescent COVID-19.

This clone has a handful of counts. The chain joins TRBV30 to TRBJ1-1, with D possibly matching TRBD1 (5 bases). This CDR3 is built from 13 residues. CDR1 GTSNPN and CDR2 SVGIG come from the germline V gene (reference sequence). Deletions cut 5 bases from V and 10 bases from J, with 20 bases between. Here the CDR3 reads CAWALGEGKRAFF. The DNA for the CDR3 is TGTGCCTGGGCCCTCGGGGAGGGGAAGCGAGCTTTCTTT.

This clone has only one observation. This chain links TRBV19 with TRBJ2-1, with 13 positions matching TRBD2. This CDR3 spans 18 amino acids. Germline V gene lookup returns CDR1 LNHDA and CDR2 SQIVND (reference sequence). V was pared by 1 base and J by 2 bases, with 5 bases of the junction left unmatched. The CDR3 spells CASSIGRTSGSTYNEQFF. DNA of the CDR3: TGTGCCAGTAGTATAGGTAGGACTAGCGGGAGTACCTACAATGAGCAGTTCTTC.

The V call is TRBV7-9, the J call TRBJ1-2; weak D call: TRBD1 (5 bases). V was pared by 4 bases and J by 1 base, with 10 bases between. The CDR3 spans 14 residues. CDR1 SEHNR and CDR2 FQNEAQ come from the germline V gene (reference sequence). The CDR3 DNA reads TGTGCCAGCAGCTCAGGGATGGGTAACTATGGCTACACCTTC. Protein sequence: CASSSGMGNYGYTF.

The chain uses TRBV28 and TRBJ1-5; no clear D. Germline assignment: CDR1 MDHEN and CDR2 SYDVKM. CDR3 length equals 17 residues. Trimming removed 1 base from V and 4 bases from J, with 17 bases in between. The CDR3 DNA reads TGTGCCAGCAGTTTATCAAAACATTGGGCGACGAATCAGCCCCAGCATTTT. This codes for CASSLSKHWATNQPQHF.

The chain has TRBV19 and TRBJ2-7; 9 positions match TRBD2. This CDR3 region has 14 residues. V trimming: 3 bases; J trimming: 2 bases; junction bases outside the gene matches: 2. Germline CDR1 and CDR2: LNHDA and SQIVND (reference sequence). CDR3: CASSIAGGPYEQYF. In DNA, the CDR3 is TGTGCCAGTAGTATCGCGGGAGGGCCCTACGAGCAGTACTTC. Based on the CDR3 plus reference TRBV19 and TRBJ2-7, the full variable domain is DGGITQSPKYLFRKEGQNVTLSCEQNLNHDAMYWYRQDPGQGLRLIYYSQIVNDFQKGDIAEGYSVSREKKESFPLTVTSAQKNPTAFYLCASSIAGGPYEQYFGPGTRLTVT.

This clone was recorded only once. The chain links TRBV3-1 (or the pseudogene TRBV3-2) to TRBJ2-1, with D unresolved. The V end lost 1 base, the J end lost 6 bases, and 10 bases lay between the germline ends. Germline V gene data show CDR1 as LGHDT and CDR2 as YNNKEL (reference sequence). This CDR3 comprises 14 residues. The CDR3 reads CASSQALLGNEQFF. For the CDR3, the DNA is TGTGCCAGCAGCCAAGCCCTTCTAGGCAATGAGCAGTTCTTC.

The rearrangement uses TRBV3-1 (or the pseudogene TRBV3-2) and TRBJ2-2, with a weak D call TRBD2 (5 bases). This CDR3 spans 16 amino acids. Trimming cost V 2 bases and J 4 bases, with 14 bases left between them. Per germline, CDR1 LGHDT and CDR2 YNNKEL (reference sequence). The CDR3 region has the DNA TGTGCCAGCAGCCAAACCAACGGCCGGGGCACCGGGGAGCTGTTTTTT. Translation: CASSQTNGRGTGELFF.

The chain joins TRBV19 to TRBJ2-6; 7 bases fit TRBD1. This CDR3 is 18 amino acids long. The V gene's germline CDR1 is LNHDA and CDR2 SQIVND (reference sequence). The J segment lost 2 bases and the V segment lost 2 bases, leaving 9 bases of the junction unmatched. CDR3 DNA sequence: TGTGCCAGTAGTATAAACTTGGGACAGTTTGCTGGGGCCAACGTCCTGACTTTC. This gives the protein CASSINLGQFAGANVLTF. Full variable domain (remainder filled in from reference TRBV19 and TRBJ2-6): DGGITQSPKYLFRKEGQNVTLSCEQNLNHDAMYWYRQDPGQGLRLIYYSQIVNDFQKGDIAEGYSVSREKKESFPLTVTSAQKNPTAFYLCASSINLGQFAGANVLTFGAGSRLTVL.

V gene TRBV11-2 combines with J gene TRBJ1-3; 9 bases line up with TRBD1. CDR1 is SGHAT, CDR2 FQNNGV, per germline. V was clipped by 5 bases and J by 3 bases; unmatched bases: 11. This CDR3 is 17 amino acids long. The CDR3 is CASSAPGQGHFGNTIYF. In DNA form, the CDR3 reads TGTGCCAGCAGCGCCCCGGGACAGGGACACTTTGGAAACACCATATATTTT.

This sequence joins TRBV5-6 and TRBJ2-1; 8 bases fit TRBD2. Germline CDR1 reads SGHDT; CDR2 reads YYEEEE. This CDR3 is 18 amino acids long. V lost 1 base to trimming and J lost 4 bases; unmatched junction nucleotides: 13. The CDR3 region is CASSLFDGRARFYNEQFF. CDR3 coding DNA: TGTGCCAGCAGCTTGTTTGACGGGAGGGCCAGGTTTTACAATGAGCAGTTCTTC.

In its sample, this clone was seen once. This chain joins TRBV27 and TRBJ2-2; maybe TRBD1 (7 bases). CDR3 size: 16 residues. Germline CDR1 reads MNHEY; CDR2 reads SMNVEV (reference sequence). Trimming took 5 bases from V and 1 from J, leaving 14 bases between them. DNA of the CDR3: TGTGCCAGCAGTCCCAGACAGGGACTGAACACCGGGGAGCTGTTTTTT. This translates into CASSPRQGLNTGELFF.

The CDR3 DNA reads TGTGCCAGCAGCCATGGTAGGACAGGAGGCACAGATACGCAGTATTTT. It yields the protein CASSHGRTGGTDTQYF. The chain links TRBV7-9 to TRBJ2-3, with 7 bases identical to TRBD1. Germline CDR1 is SEHNR and CDR2 is FQNEAQ (reference sequence). V trimming: 5 bases; J trimming: 1 base; junction bases outside the gene matches: 9. The CDR3 has 16 amino acids.

This clone was detected ten times or more. The J gene is TRBJ2-7, the V gene TRBV6-1, with TRBD1 identical over 7 bases. The V and J ends lost 2 bases and 3 bases, in that order; junction bases with no gene match: 4. From germline, CDR1 is MNHNS and CDR2 SASEGT. The length of the CDR3 is 14 residues. CDR3 bases: TGTGCCAGCAGTGAAACAGACAGGGTCTACGAGCAGTACTTC. Translated, it gives CASSETDRVYEQYF.